The 28 T cell receptor beta chains below come from one sample, sequenced in a study of shared clonotypes between healthy human individuals (dated by TCRdb to 2020 to 2022). Preparation of the library involved the immunoSEQ multiplex PCR assay. In TCRdb, the immuneACCESS table is reduced to in-frame sequences with V and J assigned. These tables do not hold every clone; where another copy was compared, an unresolved V gene accounts for under half, and the others remain unexplained. The sample table shows nearly 750,000 clones, and 72% are seen once. Approximately 1.7% of the sample rests with the top ten. The specimen was memory CD4+ T cells sorted from blood. The meaning of the sample's cell subset or site label: CD45RA-negative fraction. The source is a woman aged 25-40 years in good health.

DNA of the CDR3: TGTGCCAGCAGCTTGTGGTCCGGGATTGAAGCTTTCTTT. Amino acids: CASSLWSGIEAFF. This chain joins TRBV5-6 and TRBJ1-1; D gene unclear. Germline V CDR1 and CDR2: SGHDT, YYEEEE. Trimming took 1 base from V and 7 from J, leaving 11 bases between them. There are 13 residues in the CDR3.

V is TRBV6-6 and J is TRBJ1-2, with D maybe TRBD1 (6 bases). This CDR3 region has 16 residues. V was pared by 2 bases and J by 0 bases, with 13 bases between. Germline V gene lookup returns CDR1 MNHNY and CDR2 SVGAGI (reference sequence). CDR3 residues: CASSYRTTGANYGYTF. CDR3 nucleotide sequence: TGTGCCAGCAGTTACCGAACGACAGGAGCTAACTATGGCTACACCTTC.

A remark on this clone: This sequence may be a read error, since a much larger clone differs from it by one base. CDR3 nucleotides: TGTGCCAGCAGTTTTTCGGCTAGCGGGAACTACGAGCAGTACTTC. It codes for CASSFSASGNYEQYF. The chain recombines TRBV6-6 with TRBJ2-7; 9 bases align to TRBD2. CDR1 and CDR2 (germline): MNHNY, SVGAGI (reference sequence). J was trimmed by 3 bases and V by 4 bases; bases with no gene match: 7. This CDR3 has 15 residues.

V and J are TRBV11-2 and TRBJ1-5; no reliable D call. V was clipped by 8 bases and J by 2 bases, with 13 bases between them. The CDR3 spans 14 residues. Germline V CDR1 and CDR2: SGHAT, FQNNGV. The CDR3 is CASLLTYGNQPQHF. The CDR3 bases are TGTGCCAGCCTGTTGACCTATGGCAATCAGCCCCAGCATTTT.

The J gene is TRBJ2-2, the V gene TRBV27, with 9 bases aligning to TRBD1. This CDR3 contains 14 residues. Per germline, CDR1 MNHEY and CDR2 SMNVEV (reference sequence). V lost 3 bases, J lost 8 bases, and 4 bases stayed unmatched. CDR3 loop: CASSFGTGLGELFF. DNA for the CDR3: TGTGCCAGCAGTTTTGGGACAGGGCTTGGGGAGCTGTTTTTT.

The J gene is TRBJ2-5, the V gene TRBV6-6; 14 bases map to TRBD2. Germline-derived CDR1 and CDR2 are MNHNY and SVGAGI (reference sequence). This CDR3 is built from 14 residues. V was pared by 7 bases and J by 5 bases, with 3 bases of the junction left unmatched. The CDR3 sequence is CASTTSGREETQYF. The CDR3 bases are TGTGCCAGCACGACTAGCGGGAGGGAGGAGACCCAGTACTTC.

This clone was recorded a few times. The CDR3 nucleotides read TGTGCCAGCAGTTACTCCAGCGGAAGCGAAACCGGGGAGCTGTTTTTT. Translated, it gives CASSYSSGSETGELFF. The V gene is TRBV6-5, the J gene TRBJ2-2, with D possibly being TRBD2 (5 bases). The germline V gene encodes CDR1 MNHEY and CDR2 SVGAGI. V was trimmed by 0 bases and J by 5 bases, leaving 13 bases between them. CDR3 length equals 16 residues.

The chain is built from TRBV5-6 and TRBJ2-3; tentatively, D is TRBD1 (6 bases). The germline V gene has CDR1 SGHDT and CDR2 YYEEEE. CDR3 length: 15 residues. Trimming removed 3 bases at V and 0 bases at J, with 11 bases between. CDR3 sequence: CASSYNRVSTDTQYF. CDR3 nucleotides: TGTGCCAGCAGCTACAACAGGGTTAGCACAGATACGCAGTATTTT.

This chain joins TRBV5-8 and TRBJ2-2; 7 positions agree with TRBD2. Unmatched junction bases numbered 16, after V lost 3 bases and J lost 5 bases. CDR3 length: 18 residues. Germline CDR1 SGHTS, CDR2 YDEGEE. The CDR3 is CASSSGEGAGLGTGELFF. For the CDR3, the DNA is TGTGCCAGCAGCTCGGGGGAAGGAGCGGGATTGGGAACCGGGGAGCTGTTTTTT.

With regard to this clone: One base separates it from a far larger clone, so it is likely a read error. This sample also contains other DNA sequences that code for the same CDR3. V usage is TRBV7-3 and J usage is TRBJ2-5; 10 nucleotides align to TRBD2. J was trimmed by 5 bases and V by 6 bases; bases with no gene match: 6. The CDR3 totals 14 residues. Germline values: CDR1 SGHTA, CDR2 FQGTGA. The CDR3 DNA sequence: TGTGCCAGCAGTTCGACTAGCGGGCTGGAGACCCAGTACTTC. Translating it yields CASSSTSGLETQYF. Drawing the rest from reference TRBV7-3 and TRBJ2-5, the complete variable domain is GAGVSQTPSNKVTEKGKYVELRCDPISGHTALYWYRQSLGQGPEFLIYFQGTGAADDSGLPNDRFFAVRPEGSVSTLKIQRTERGDSAVYLCASSSTSGLETQYFGPGTRLLVL.

This clone was seen once. A single base separates this from a much larger clone, so it may be a read error. V is TRBV11-1 and J is TRBJ1-1; maybe TRBD1 (5 bases). The germline V gene encodes CDR1 SGHAT and CDR2 FQDESV (reference sequence). This CDR3 spans 13 amino acids. V was pared by 5 bases and J by 1 base, with 8 bases between. CDR3 sequence: CASSPQGNTEAFF. DNA of the CDR3: TGTGCCAGCAGCCCTCAGGGGAACACTGAAGCTTTCTTT.

About this clone itself: Distinct nucleotide sequences in the sample also encode this CDR3. V usage is TRBV9 and J usage is TRBJ2-5; D is possibly TRBD1 (5 bases). The DNA matches TRBJ2-7 better at its end, which makes the J call doubtful. Germline CDR1 is SGDLS and CDR2 is YYNGEE. The CDR3 runs 12 residues. Here the CDR3 reads CASSVDSYEQYF. The CDR3 nucleotides are TGTGCCAGCAGCGTTGACAGCTACGAGCAGTACTTC.

This sequence joins TRBV5-1 and TRBJ1-4, with 7 bases fitting TRBD1. V shed 3 bases and J 4 bases; nucleotides not matched to a gene: 12. The CDR3 has 17 amino acids. The germline CDR1 and CDR2 sequences are SGHRS and YFSETQ. The CDR3 is CASSSGTATMGNEKLFF. The CDR3 nucleotides read TGCGCCAGCAGCTCCGGGACAGCGACTATGGGTAATGAAAAACTGTTTTTT.

The chain's CDR3 is CATSMGQQETQYF. CDR3 nucleotides: TGTGCCACCAGCATGGGACAGCAAGAGACCCAGTACTTC. The gene calls are TRBV15 and TRBJ2-5; TRBD1 agrees at 7 bases. Germline CDR1 and CDR2: LNHNV and YYDKDF (reference sequence). CDR3 size: 13 residues. The V gene end was trimmed by 4 bases and the J gene end by 2 bases; junction bases not matched to a gene: 1.

V and J are TRBV28 and TRBJ2-2; D may be TRBD2 (6 bases). CDR3 length equals 14 residues. In germline, CDR1 is MDHEN, CDR2 SYDVKM. V lost 11 bases and J lost 4, with 17 bases in between. CDR3 in amino acids: CAGGKRRSTGELFF. CDR3 DNA: TGTGCCGGCGGGAAGCGGCGCTCCACCGGGGAGCTGTTTTTT.

The gene calls are TRBV6-1 and TRBJ1-5; D is unresolved. The CDR3 loop spans 15 amino acids. V was cut by 2 bases and J by 5 bases, with 13 bases left in between. Germline-derived CDR1 and CDR2 are MNHNS and SASEGT. The CDR3 bases are TGTGCCAGCAGTGAATATGGCAGAAGAGATCAGCCCCAGCATTTT. It yields the protein CASSEYGRRDQPQHF.

The V call is TRBV28, the J call TRBJ1-1, with unresolved D. V was cut by 5 bases and J by 2 bases, with 9 bases left in between. The CDR3 is made up of 13 amino acids. The V gene's germline CDR1 is MDHEN and CDR2 SYDVKM. The CDR3 is CASSTHTNTEAFF. CDR3 coding DNA: TGTGCCAGCAGTACCCACACAAACACTGAAGCTTTCTTT.

The V call is TRBV6-5, the J call TRBJ2-1; tentative D call: TRBD2 (7 bases). Germline V lookup: CDR1 MNHEY, CDR2 SVGAGI. The V gene lost 2 bases and the J gene lost 9 bases, with 17 bases spanning the gap. CDR3 length equals 15 residues. The DNA for the CDR3 is TGTGCCAGCAGTTACCACAGGGAGACTAGCCTTGAGCAGTTCTTC. It encodes CASSYHRETSLEQFF.

Here the CDR3 DNA reads TGTGCCAGCAAGTCGGCAGGTACTGGAAAACTGTTTTTT. This encodes CASKSAGTGKLFF. The J gene is TRBJ1-4, the V gene TRBV28; D is unclear. The CDR3 runs 13 residues. Per germline, CDR1 MDHEN and CDR2 SYDVKM. The V and J ends lost 7 bases and 10 bases respectively, with 16 bases between them.

The rearrangement links TRBV18 to TRBJ2-3; D gene ambiguous. CDR3 length equals 14 residues. Per germline, CDR1 KGHSH and CDR2 LQKENI. Deletions cut 5 bases from V and 2 bases from J, with 11 bases between. The CDR3, as DNA: TGTGCCAGCTCATTATTATGGAACACAGATACGCAGTATTTT. The encoded protein is CASSLLWNTDTQYF.

The chain links TRBV2 to TRBJ2-5; 7 nucleotides line up with TRBD2. Trimming removed 6 bases from V and 5 bases from J; junction bases left unmatched: 9. The germline gives CDR1 SNHLY, CDR2 FYNNEI. The CDR3 consists of 14 residues. CDR3 in DNA: TGTGCCAGCAGCAAGCTTACTAGCGCGGAGACCCAGTACTTC. Protein sequence: CASSKLTSAETQYF.

V usage is TRBV27 and J usage is TRBJ2-1; tentatively, D is TRBD2 (5 bases). Per the germline V gene, CDR1 is MNHEY and CDR2 is SMNVEV (reference sequence). Trimming cost V 5 bases and J 4 bases, with 15 bases left between them. There are 15 residues in the CDR3. The CDR3 DNA is TGTGCCAGCAGTGCGACCAGAGGGCCTTACAATGAGCAGTTCTTC. Its translation is CASSATRGPYNEQFF.

This rearrangement joins TRBV29-1 to TRBJ2-2; D is ambiguous. V lost 4 bases and J 0 bases, leaving 0 bases between the germline ends. The CDR3 covers 11 residues. Looked up from germline, CDR1 is SQVTM and CDR2 is ANQGSEA. The CDR3 loop is CSVANTGELFF. CDR3 DNA sequence: TGCAGCGTTGCGAACACCGGGGAGCTGTTTTTT.

The V call is TRBV29-1, the J call TRBJ1-5, with D tentatively TRBD1 (5 bases). This CDR3 is 12 amino acids long. Germline V gene lookup returns CDR1 SQVTM and CDR2 ANQGSEA. Trimming took off 5 bases at V and 1 base at J, with 6 bases between the two ends. CDR3 DNA: TGCAGCGTTTGGGACAGCAATCAGCCCCAGCATTTT. This gives the protein CSVWDSNQPQHF.

This rearrangement joins TRBV6-1 to TRBJ1-4, with D hard to call. CDR1 and CDR2 (germline): MNHNS, SASEGT. The CDR3 spans 13 residues. The CDR3 is CATGRRSDEKLFF. The DNA of the CDR3 is TGTGCGACGGGCCGGCGTTCGGATGAAAAACTGTTTTTT.

Ten or more counts support this clone. Other DNA sequences of this sample code for an identical CDR3. This rearrangement joins TRBV19 to TRBJ1-2; D ambiguous. V was trimmed by 5 bases and J by 0 bases, leaving 4 bases between them. This CDR3 spans 12 amino acids. Germline-derived CDR1 and CDR2 are LNHDA and SQIVND (reference sequence). The CDR3 coding sequence is TGTGCCAGTAGTCCGGCTAACTATGGCTACACCTTC. This sequence encodes CASSPANYGYTF.

The chain combines TRBV14 with TRBJ1-6; D possibly corresponds to TRBD1 (6 bases). CDR1 and CDR2 from the germline V gene are SGHDN and FVKESK. V dropped 2 bases and J dropped 7 bases, with 9 bases sitting between them. The CDR3 has 14 residues. CDR3 residues: CASSQQTGNSPLHF. CDR3 bases: TGTGCCAGCAGCCAACAAACAGGGAATTCACCCCTCCACTTT. Drawing the rest from reference TRBV14 and TRBJ1-6, the complete variable domain is EAGVTQFPSHSVIEKGQTVTLRCDPISGHDNLYWYRRVMGKEIKFLLHFVKESKQDESGMPNNRFLAERTGGTYSTLKVQPAELEDSGVYFCASSQQTGNSPLHFGNGTRLTVT.

A note on this clone: This specimen includes other DNA sequences encoding the same CDR3. The chain is built from TRBV2 and TRBJ1-1; a possible D gene is TRBD1 (6 bases). This CDR3 has 12 residues. V was clipped by 4 bases and J by 3 bases, with 6 bases between them. Germline V gives CDR1 SNHLY, CDR2 FYNNEI. CDR3 region: CASSGTDTEAFF. The CDR3 nucleotides are TGTGCCAGCAGTGGGACAGACACTGAAGCTTTCTTT.